This T cell receptor beta chain was sequenced in a study of T cell responses to AZD1222 COVID-19 vaccine. The study, taken as a whole, reports: Vaccination with two AZD1222 doses was followed by a rise in Spike-specific TCR breadth and depth. Most donors were white British and more were female, and clonal diversity was possibly underestimated. Repertoire sampling was restricted to post-peak T cell response timepoints. As reported, nearly half of all spike-specific TCRs target variant regions that are unmutated.

TCRdb's copy holds only in-frame clones and misses some; the assay was immunoSEQ multiplex PCR. Here the sample spans 190,000 or so clones, approximately 95% being singletons. V shed 1 base and J 3 bases; nucleotides not matched to a gene: 17. CDR1 is LGHDT, CDR2 YNNKEL, per germline (reference sequence). This CDR3 comprises 19 residues. Turning to this clone: What it binds is not known.

The chain links TRBV3-1 (or the pseudogene TRBV3-2) to TRBJ1-2; 7 bases are a match to TRBD1. This sequence was found in an adult who received the AZD1222 COVID-19 vaccine. The sample in question was peripheral blood, obtained 28 days after the second AZD1222 dose. The DNA of the CDR3 is TGTGCCAGCAGCCAAGCCCCCACCCCCCTCAGGGGGGGCGACTATGGCTACACCTTC. It specifies CASSQAPTPLRGGDYGYTF.